This entry lists 8 T cell receptor beta chains sequenced from one sample in a study of T cell responses to AZD1222 COVID-19 vaccine. Generated by immunoSEQ multiplex PCR, the TCRdb table keeps only in-frame clones and is missing some. The sample includes around 150,000 clones, more than 85% of them seen just once. The material sequenced was peripheral blood, taken 28 days after the second AZD1222 dose. Receptor source: an adult who received the AZD1222 COVID-19 vaccine.

The chain joins TRBV7-2 to TRBJ1-2; possibly TRBD1 for D (6 bases). CDR3 length: 15 amino acids. V lost 7 bases, J lost 7 bases, and 22 bases lay in between. Germline lookup yields CDR1 SGHTA and CDR2 FQGNSA. The CDR3 sequence is CASTGMGGALGGYTF. Here the CDR3 DNA reads TGTGCCAGCACCGGAATGGGGGGGGCGTTGGGTGGCTACACCTTC.

The chain employs TRBV4-3 and TRBJ1-1; D unclear. V lost 0 bases and J 1 base, leaving 9 bases between the germline ends. Germline CDR1 is LGHNA and CDR2 is YSLEER. This CDR3 contains 15 residues. CDR3: CASSQEIVPNTEAFF. The CDR3 nucleotides read TGCGCCAGCAGCCAAGAGATAGTCCCGAACACTGAAGCTTTCTTT.

V gene TRBV7-9 combines with J gene TRBJ1-5; D ambiguous. Deletions cut 0 bases from V and 8 bases from J, with 11 bases between. Germline V gene sequence: CDR1 SEHNR, CDR2 FQNEAQ (reference sequence). The CDR3 is 14 amino acids. CDR3 sequence (DNA): TGTGCCAGCAGCTTAGCGGTTTTCCCCGAGCCCCAGCATTTT. Translated: CASSLAVFPEPQHF.

V gene TRBV5-1 combines with J gene TRBJ1-4; D perhaps matches TRBD1 (5 bases). From germline, CDR1 is SGHRS and CDR2 YFSETQ. The V end was cut by 0 bases, the J end by 5 bases, with 14 bases between. This CDR3 comprises 16 residues. The CDR3: CASSLAASGGNEKLFF. CDR3 DNA: TGCGCCAGCAGCTTGGCGGCTTCTGGGGGGAATGAAAAACTGTTTTTT. The entire variable domain, with the rest obtained from reference TRBV5-1 and TRBJ1-4, is as follows: KAGVTQTPRYLIKTRGQQVTLSCSPISGHRSVSWYQQTPGQGLQFLFEYFSETQRNKGNFPGRFSGRQFSNSRSEMNVSTLELGDSALYLCASSLAASGGNEKLFFGSGTQLSVL.

V gene TRBV10-3 combines with J gene TRBJ1-5; D is ambiguous. The germline gives CDR1 ENHRY, CDR2 SYGVKD. The CDR3 totals 13 residues. Trimming left V 6 bases short and J 2 bases short, with 8 bases between. The CDR3 spells CAIRGLGNQPQHF. The CDR3 nucleotides are TGTGCCATCAGAGGACTGGGCAATCAGCCCCAGCATTTT.

The CDR3 nucleotides are TGCAGCGTTGGAGGGCAGGGCTATGAAAAACTGTTTTTT. Protein sequence: CSVGGQGYEKLFF. The chain employs TRBV29-1 and TRBJ1-4; TRBD1 is a possible D gene (5 bases). CDR3 length equals 13 residues. V was trimmed by 4 bases and J by 6 bases, leaving 12 bases between them. The germline V gene encodes CDR1 SQVTM and CDR2 ANQGSEA.

The DNA for the CDR3 is TGTGCCAGCAGTTACTCGGTGAACACTGAAGCTTTCTTT. It is translated as CASSYSVNTEAFF. The chain uses TRBV6-5 and TRBJ1-1; D unresolved. Germline V gene lookup returns CDR1 MNHEY and CDR2 SVGAGI. The ends were cut back, 0 bases at V and 0 bases at J, with 2 bases in the middle. The CDR3 length is 13 residues.

A few counts support this clone. The V and J genes are TRBV27 and TRBJ2-7, with D possibly being TRBD1 or TRBD2 (6 bases each). CDR1 and CDR2 from the germline V gene are MNHEY and SMNVEV (reference sequence). V lost 6 bases to trimming and J lost 7 bases, with 25 bases between them. The CDR3 has 16 amino acids. CDR3 DNA: TGTGCCAGCAGCCCTTCCCTCGGGGGCGCTTGGGGGGAGCAGTACTTC. Residues: CASSPSLGGAWGEQYF.